A single sample is the source of the 14 T cell receptor beta chains below, sequenced in a study of CD8+CD57+ T cells in acquired aplastic anemia. TCR beta VDJ and CDR3 profiling used genomic DNA as template. TCRdb redid the calling of the reads with MiXCR, one entry per CDR3 protein. The sample carries approximately 98,000 distinct CDR3 sequences, under 60% recorded once. Input material: sorted CD4+, CD8+, or CD8+CD57+ T cells (not recorded which) from PBMCs. Receptor source: a human donor in good health, serving as a control.

This clonotype showed up many times. The V call is TRBV25-1, the J call TRBJ2-7, with 12 nucleotides matching TRBD2. The CDR3 covers 15 residues. V shed 6 bases and J 6 bases; nucleotides not matched to a gene: 9. CDR1 is MGHDK, CDR2 SYGVNS, per germline. CDR3 DNA sequence: TGTGCCAGCAGCGTATCTAGCGGGGGGGCGGTCGAGCAGTACTTC. Amino acids: CASSVSSGGAVEQYF.

The V gene is TRBV20-1, the J gene TRBJ2-1; possible D gene TRBD2, 6 bases. There are 13 residues in the CDR3. V dropped 3 bases and J dropped 13 bases, with 19 bases sitting between them. Germline CDR1 DFQATT, CDR2 SNEGSKA (reference sequence). As DNA, the CDR3 is TGCAGTGCTAGGACCACCCCGGGGGAGACCCAGTTCTTC. Encoded protein: CSARTTPGETQFF.

The table lists this clonotype with many counts. This chain joins TRBV20-1 and TRBJ2-7; D assignment may be TRBD1 or TRBD2 (5 bases each). CDR3 size: 17 residues. V was pared by 0 bases and J by 1 base, with 19 bases between. CDR1 and CDR2 (germline): DFQATT, SNEGSKA (reference sequence). The CDR3 nucleotides read TGCAGTGCTAGAGATTTATACGGGACCGCACGGTCCTACGAGCAGTACTTC. It is translated as CSARDLYGTARSYEQYF.

This clonotype was seen only a few times. V and J are TRBV4-2 and TRBJ2-3, with TRBD2 matching 7 bases. CDR3 size: 16 residues. CDR1 LGHNA and CDR2 YNFKEQ come from the germline V gene. V lost 4 bases to trimming and J lost 2 bases; unmatched junction nucleotides: 9. DNA of the CDR3: TGTGCCAGCAGCCCCCTTGGCGGGGGAAACACAGATACGCAGTATTTT. This codes for CASSPLGGGNTDTQYF.

This clonotype was seen a handful of times. The chain links TRBV20-1 to TRBJ2-5; the match to TRBD2 covers 7 bases. Germline CDR1 DFQATT, CDR2 SNEGSKA (reference sequence). This CDR3 comprises 15 residues. V lost 8 bases and J lost 2; bases outside the gene matches: 14. The CDR3 DNA reads TGCAGTTCCTTCTCTAGCGGAGCTTTTCAAGAGACCCAGTACTTC. Its protein is CSSFSSGAFQETQYF.

This clonotype was counted ten times or more. The V gene is TRBV9, the J gene TRBJ1-2; D is undetermined. This CDR3 is built from 14 residues. Germline V gives CDR1 SGDLS, CDR2 YYNGEE. Trimming stripped 3 bases from V and 2 bases from J, with 11 bases between. CDR3 nucleotide sequence: TGTGCCAGCAGCGAGATAACCTCAAACTATGGCTACACCTTC. It codes for CASSEITSNYGYTF. Looking up the rest from reference TRBV9 and TRBJ1-2 gives the full variable domain: DSGVTQTPKHLITATGQRVTLRCSPRSGDLSVYWYQQSLDQGLQFLIQYYNGEERAKGNILERFSAQQFPDLHSELNLSSLELGDSALYFCASSEITSNYGYTFGSGTRLTVV.

This clonotype has at least ten counts. This sequence joins TRBV11-3 and TRBJ2-1; 7 bases are shared with TRBD1. This CDR3 has 11 residues. Germline assignment: CDR1 SGHNT and CDR2 YENEEA. With V trimmed by 4 bases and J by 13 bases, 4 bases remained unmatched. The chain's CDR3 is CASSYGTDQFF. The CDR3 bases are TGTGCCAGCAGCTATGGGACAGACCAGTTCTTC.

Points on this clonotype: A clone one base away is much larger, so this may be a read error. This chain joins TRBV6-5 and TRBJ2-3; D is perhaps TRBD1 (5 bases). The CDR3 extends over 14 amino acids. CDR1 MNHEY and CDR2 SVGAGI come from the germline V gene. CDR3 residues: CASSYTPGTGTQYF. The DNA of the CDR3 is TGTGCCAGCAGTTACACCCCGGGCACAGGTACGCAGTATTTT.

This clonotype was picked up a small number of times. This chain links TRBV24-1 with TRBJ1-1; D is uncertain. This CDR3 spans 12 amino acids. Germline assignment: CDR1 KGHDR and CDR2 SFDVKD. Trimming shortened V by 9 bases and J by 7 bases, and 14 bases separated the two germline ends. The CDR3 DNA is TGTGCCACCTACGAGGTCTGGAATGAAGCTTTCTTT. Translating it yields CATYEVWNEAFF.

Remarks on this clonotype: An end of the junction differs from the germline gene, which may be a read error. The rearrangement uses TRBV2 and TRBJ2-7; 7 nucleotides match TRBD1. The length of the CDR3 is 12 residues. The germline CDR1 and CDR2 sequences are SNHLY and FYNNEI. The CDR3 region is CASSDRVYERYF. The CDR3 region has the DNA TGTGCCAGCAGCGACAGGGTTTACGAGCGGTACTTC.

Ten or more counts support this clonotype. This chain uses TRBV12-3 or TRBV12-4 with TRBJ1-4; 10 bases fit TRBD1. The V gene end was trimmed by 0 bases and the J gene end by 6 bases; junction bases not matched to a gene: 4. The CDR3 spans 16 residues. CDR3 in DNA: TGTGCCAGCAGTTTAGCGCCGGGGACAGGGGATGAAAAACTGTTTTTT. Translating gives CASSLAPGTGDEKLFF.

The rearrangement links TRBV25-1 to TRBJ1-4, with D perhaps matching TRBD1 (6 bases). Germline V CDR1 and CDR2: MGHDK, SYGVNS. The CDR3 runs 15 residues. Trimming removed 1 base at V and 13 bases at J, with 19 bases between. This chain's CDR3 is CASSESPGGGGRLFF. In nucleotides, the CDR3 is TGTGCCAGCAGTGAATCACCGGGGGGCGGTGGAAGACTGTTTTTT.

This clonotype has a handful of counts. Since a much larger clone is just one base distant, this may be a read error. The V gene is TRBV29-1, the J gene TRBJ2-7; D unclear. Per the germline V gene, CDR1 is SQVTM and CDR2 is ANQGSEA. The CDR3 has 12 amino acids. The chain's CDR3 is CAWSVLPDEQYF. In DNA form, the CDR3 reads TGTGCCTGGAGTGTACTACCAGACGAGCAGTACTTC.

This clonotype was seen repeatedly, ten times or more. The rearrangement uses TRBV7-6 and TRBJ2-5; D possibly corresponds to TRBD2 (7 bases). This CDR3 is 15 amino acids long. Trimming took 5 bases from V and 5 from J, leaving 18 bases between them. CDR1 SGHVS and CDR2 FNYEAQ come from the germline V gene. The CDR3 DNA sequence: TGTGCCAGCAGCCCAGAGGGGGGGGGGCTTGAGACCCAGTACTTC. Translated: CASSPEGGGLETQYF.